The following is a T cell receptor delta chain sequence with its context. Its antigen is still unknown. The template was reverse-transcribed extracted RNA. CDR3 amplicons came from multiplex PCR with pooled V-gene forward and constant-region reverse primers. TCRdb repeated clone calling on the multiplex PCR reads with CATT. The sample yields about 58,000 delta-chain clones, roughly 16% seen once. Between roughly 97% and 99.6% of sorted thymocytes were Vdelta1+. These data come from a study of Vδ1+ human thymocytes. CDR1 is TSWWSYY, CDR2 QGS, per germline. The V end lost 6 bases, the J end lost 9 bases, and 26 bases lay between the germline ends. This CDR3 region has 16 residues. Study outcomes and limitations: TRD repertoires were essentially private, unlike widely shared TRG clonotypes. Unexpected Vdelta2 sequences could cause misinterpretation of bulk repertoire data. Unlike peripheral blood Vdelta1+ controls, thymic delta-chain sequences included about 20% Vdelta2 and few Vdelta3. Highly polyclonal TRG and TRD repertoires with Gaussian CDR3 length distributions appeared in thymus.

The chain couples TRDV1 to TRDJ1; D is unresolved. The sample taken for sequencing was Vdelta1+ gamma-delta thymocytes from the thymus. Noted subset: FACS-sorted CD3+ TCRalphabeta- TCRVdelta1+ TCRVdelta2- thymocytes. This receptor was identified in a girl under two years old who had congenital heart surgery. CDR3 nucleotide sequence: TGTGCTCTTGGTGCCCAAAGTTCCCCCGGGTCGGTTGAACTCATCTTT. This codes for CALGAQSSPGSVELIF.